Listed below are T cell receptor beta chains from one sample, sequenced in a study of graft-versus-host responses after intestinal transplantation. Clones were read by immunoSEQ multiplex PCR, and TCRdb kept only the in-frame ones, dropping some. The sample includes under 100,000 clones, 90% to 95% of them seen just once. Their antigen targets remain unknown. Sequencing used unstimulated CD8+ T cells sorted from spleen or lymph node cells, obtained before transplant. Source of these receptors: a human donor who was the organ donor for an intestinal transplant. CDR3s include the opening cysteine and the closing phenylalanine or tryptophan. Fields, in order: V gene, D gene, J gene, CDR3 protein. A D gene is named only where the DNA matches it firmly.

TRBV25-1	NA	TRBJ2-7	CASSDWSSYEQYF
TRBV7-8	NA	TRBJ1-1	CASSLDRLNTEAFF
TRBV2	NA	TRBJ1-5	CASRGEGRFNQPQHF
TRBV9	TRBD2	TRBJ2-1	CASSPTSGGVRNEQFF
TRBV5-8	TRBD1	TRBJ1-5	CASSSPGQGYQPQHF
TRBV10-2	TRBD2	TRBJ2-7	CASSPLTSWSSYEQYF
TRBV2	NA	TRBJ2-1	CASSDGSLRGNEQFF
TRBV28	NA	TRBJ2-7	CASSPTGTNEDYEQYF
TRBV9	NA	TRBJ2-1	CASSPRLVDEQFF
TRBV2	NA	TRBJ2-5	CASRTGNDWTQYF
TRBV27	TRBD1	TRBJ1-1	CASRLLTGGNTEAFF
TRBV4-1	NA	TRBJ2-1	CASSPFRPSGESYNEQFF
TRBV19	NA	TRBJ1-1	CASRYGHTEAFF
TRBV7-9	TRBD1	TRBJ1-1	CASSLDWTGTNTEAFF
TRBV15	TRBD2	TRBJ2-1	CATSEFRDYEKNEQFF
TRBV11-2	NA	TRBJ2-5	CASSAPGTVYQETQYF
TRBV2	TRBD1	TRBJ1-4	CARTSGQGAQGEKLFF
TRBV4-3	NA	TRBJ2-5	CASSQDGAREETQYF
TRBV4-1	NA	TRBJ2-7	CASSQGGGKYYEQYF
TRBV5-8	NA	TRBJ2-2	CASSLVRMWPSGELFF
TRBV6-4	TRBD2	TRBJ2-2	CASSDSSGLAGVGTGELFF
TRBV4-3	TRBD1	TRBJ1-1	CASSHSRQGGTEAFF
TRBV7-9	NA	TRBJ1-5	CASSRGGLLGNQPQHF
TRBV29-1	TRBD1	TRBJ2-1	CSVESGGDYNEQFF
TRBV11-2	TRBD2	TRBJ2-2	CASRPTAGDTGELFF
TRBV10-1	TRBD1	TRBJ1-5	CATPVSTGANQPQHF
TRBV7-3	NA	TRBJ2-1	CASTLAGANEQFF
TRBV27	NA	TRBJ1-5	CASSPSPYQPQHF
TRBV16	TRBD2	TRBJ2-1	CASSQSGSGSWNEQFF
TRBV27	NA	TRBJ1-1	CASSSSAAANTEAFF
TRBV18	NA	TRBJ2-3	CASSQTRTNTDTQYF
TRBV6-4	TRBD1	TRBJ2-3	CASSEGQGADTQYF
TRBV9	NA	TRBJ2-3	CASSVGETSTDTQYF
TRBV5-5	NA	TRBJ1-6	CASSSKWGVSYNSPLHF
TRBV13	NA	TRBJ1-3	CASSLGTGHSGNTIYF
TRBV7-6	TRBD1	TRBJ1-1	CASSPRTGGGMNTEAFF
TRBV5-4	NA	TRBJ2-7	CASSLGSGRVAYEQYF
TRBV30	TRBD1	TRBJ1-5	CAWSRDRASNQPQHF
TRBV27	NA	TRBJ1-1	CASSYSGNTEAFF
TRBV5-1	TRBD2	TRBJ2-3	CASSLLAGARGDTQYF
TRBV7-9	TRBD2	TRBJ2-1	CASSLGWGPSGIDEQFF
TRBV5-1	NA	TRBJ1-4	CASSPRSKGGATNEKLFF
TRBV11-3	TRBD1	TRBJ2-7	CASSAHRGPVAYEQYF
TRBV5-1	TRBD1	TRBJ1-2	CASKVEGGRGNYGYTF
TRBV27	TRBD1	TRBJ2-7	CASSVGQPYEQYF
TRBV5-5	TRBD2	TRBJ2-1	CASFAEREEYNEQFF
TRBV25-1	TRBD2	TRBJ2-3	CASSALPGLATDTQYF
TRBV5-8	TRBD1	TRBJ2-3	CASSYGQARTDTQYF
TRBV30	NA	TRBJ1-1	CAWSLTEAFF
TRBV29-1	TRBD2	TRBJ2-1	CSVPGLAGGNYNEQFF
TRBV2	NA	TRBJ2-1	CASTLGSEQFF
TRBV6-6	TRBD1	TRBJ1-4	CASSHGQAYEKLFF
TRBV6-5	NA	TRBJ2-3	CASRLTSDGDTQYF
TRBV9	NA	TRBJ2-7	CASSLRGGRLDEQYF
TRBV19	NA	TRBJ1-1	CACGASGEAFF
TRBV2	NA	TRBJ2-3	CASSVGGFGTDTQYF
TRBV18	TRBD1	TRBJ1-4	CASSPPTGENEKLFF